The clone carrying this T cell receptor (beta chain) appeared once. Its antigen is not identified. The junction had 11 bases not matched to a gene; V was cut back by 6 bases and J by 3 bases. This CDR3 has 16 residues. Looked up from germline, CDR1 is MDHEN and CDR2 is SYDVKM. The sample comes from a study of Ad26.COV2.S vaccination and SARS-CoV-2 variants. Study-level results: Vaccinees showed greater spike-specific TCR breadth than placebo recipients.

The treatment here: some 20 received Ad26.COV2.S at low or high dose, single or two shots; roughly 5 received placebo; per-sample allocation not given. Sampling took place 63 days after the first vaccine or placebo injection. TCRdb's table, derived via immunoSEQ multiplex PCR, lists solely in-frame clones and lacks some. The sample carries roughly 350,000 clones, around 87% recorded once. Sequences were derived from peripheral blood, sampled in a trial of Ad26.COV2.S vaccine versus placebo. The sequence was obtained from a person aged 18-65 years who received the Ad26.COV2.S COVID-19 vaccine or a placebo. The genes are TRBV28 and TRBJ1-3; TRBD1 matches 7 bases. CDR3 sequence reads: CASSPPRQGFGNTIYF. CDR3 in DNA: TGTGCCAGCAGCCCTCCCCGACAGGGTTTTGGAAACACCATATATTTT.